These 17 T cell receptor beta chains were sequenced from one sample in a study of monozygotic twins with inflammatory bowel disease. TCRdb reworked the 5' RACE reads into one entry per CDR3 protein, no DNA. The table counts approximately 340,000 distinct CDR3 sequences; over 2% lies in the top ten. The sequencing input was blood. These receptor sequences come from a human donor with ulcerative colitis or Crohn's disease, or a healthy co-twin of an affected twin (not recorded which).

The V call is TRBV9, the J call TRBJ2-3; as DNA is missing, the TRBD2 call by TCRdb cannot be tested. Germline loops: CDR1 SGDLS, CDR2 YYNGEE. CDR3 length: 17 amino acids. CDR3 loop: CASSVAGGPGGADTQYF.

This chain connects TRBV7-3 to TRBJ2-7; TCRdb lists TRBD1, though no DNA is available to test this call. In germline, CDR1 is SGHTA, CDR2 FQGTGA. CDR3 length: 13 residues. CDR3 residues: CASSPVAFYEQYF.

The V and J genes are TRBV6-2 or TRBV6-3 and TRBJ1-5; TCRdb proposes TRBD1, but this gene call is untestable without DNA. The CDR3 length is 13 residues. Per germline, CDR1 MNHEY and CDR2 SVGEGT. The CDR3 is CASGGDSNQPQHF.

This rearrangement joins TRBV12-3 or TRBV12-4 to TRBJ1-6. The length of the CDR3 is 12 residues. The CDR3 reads CASSSENSPLHF.

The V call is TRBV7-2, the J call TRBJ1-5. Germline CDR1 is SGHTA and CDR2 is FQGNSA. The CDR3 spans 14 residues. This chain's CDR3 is CASSLLGINQPQHF.

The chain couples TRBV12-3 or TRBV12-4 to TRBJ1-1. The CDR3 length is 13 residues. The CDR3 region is CASSLTYLTEAFF.

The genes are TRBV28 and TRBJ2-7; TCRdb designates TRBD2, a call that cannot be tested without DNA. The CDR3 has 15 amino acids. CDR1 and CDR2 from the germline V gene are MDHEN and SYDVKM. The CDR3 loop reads CASQGPGLADYEQYF.

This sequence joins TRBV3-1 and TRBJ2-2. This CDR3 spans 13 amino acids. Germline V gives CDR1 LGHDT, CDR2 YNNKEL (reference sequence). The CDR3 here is CASSSLSTGELFF.

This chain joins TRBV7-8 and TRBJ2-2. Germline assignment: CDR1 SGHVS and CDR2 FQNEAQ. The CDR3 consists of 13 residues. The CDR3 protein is CASSLKNTGELFF.

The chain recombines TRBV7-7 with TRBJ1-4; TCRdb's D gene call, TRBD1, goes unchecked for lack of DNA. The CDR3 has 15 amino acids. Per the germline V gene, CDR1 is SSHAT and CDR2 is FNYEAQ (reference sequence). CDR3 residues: CASSRDRGHDEKLFF.

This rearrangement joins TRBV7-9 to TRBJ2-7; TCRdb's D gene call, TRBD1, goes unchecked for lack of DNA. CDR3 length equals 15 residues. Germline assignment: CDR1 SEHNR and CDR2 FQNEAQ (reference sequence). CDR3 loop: CASSLVGTAAYEQYF.

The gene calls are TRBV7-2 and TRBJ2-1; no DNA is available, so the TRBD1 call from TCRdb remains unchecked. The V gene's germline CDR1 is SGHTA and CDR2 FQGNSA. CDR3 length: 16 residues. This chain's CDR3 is CASSSYTGSLWDEQFF.

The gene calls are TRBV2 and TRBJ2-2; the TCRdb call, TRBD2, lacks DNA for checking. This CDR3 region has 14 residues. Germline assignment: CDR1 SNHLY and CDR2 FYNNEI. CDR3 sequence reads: CASRTDSNTGELFF.

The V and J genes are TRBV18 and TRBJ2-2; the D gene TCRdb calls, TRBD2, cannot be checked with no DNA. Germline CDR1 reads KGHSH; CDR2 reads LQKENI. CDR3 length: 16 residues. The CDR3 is CASSSLGPSGTGELFF.

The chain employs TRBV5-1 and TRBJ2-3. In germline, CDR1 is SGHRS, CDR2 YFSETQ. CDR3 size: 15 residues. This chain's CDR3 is CASSCDTWSTDTQYF. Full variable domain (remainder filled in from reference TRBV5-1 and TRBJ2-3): KAGVTQTPRYLIKTRGQQVTLSCSPISGHRSVSWYQQTPGQGLQFLFEYFSETQRNKGNFPGRFSGRQFSNSRSEMNVSTLELGDSALYLCASSCDTWSTDTQYFGPGTRLTVL.

This CDR3 reads CASSLAGGTNEKLFF. The rearrangement joins TRBV7-9 to TRBJ1-4; TCRdb reports TRBD1, a call that lacks DNA to check it against. Germline-derived CDR1 and CDR2 are SEHNR and FQNEAQ (reference sequence). The CDR3 length is 15 residues.

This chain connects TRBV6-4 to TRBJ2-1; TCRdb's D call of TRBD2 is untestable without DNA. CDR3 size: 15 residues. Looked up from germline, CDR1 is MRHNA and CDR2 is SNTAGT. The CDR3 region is CASSVGTSDYNEQFF.